This T cell receptor (beta chain) originates from a study of human T cells and chemical hapten exposure (TCRdb year 2021). About the study as a whole: For sensitization, 2% DPC in acetone was applied to a roughly 2 cm by roughly 2 cm area of upper inner arm skin. Weekly therapeutic DPC doses were additionally applied to the scalp of patients throughout the roughly 23-week study period. Patient blood was sampled pre-sensitization (week 0) and at 2, 6 and about 24 weeks after DPC sensitization. Blood for TCR sequencing was provided by twenty-nine alopecia patients at one to four time points (pre-sensitization, 2, 6 and 24 weeks). Peripheral blood TCR repertoire changes were tracked in vivo in alopecia patients during primary and secondary sensitization to the hapten diphenylcyclopropenone (DPC). Patch tests used Finn chambers with 0.01% DPC on the upper back, scored after 6 days by International Contact Dermatitis Research Group standards. Most of the patients in the cohort were female, and the cohort covered alopecia areata with under or over 50% scalp involvement, alopecia totalis and alopecia universalis. Libraries were combined into a pool for sequencing, and differences in TCR yield between samples came mainly from small differences in library volumes within the pool. Beyond this particular receptor, the publication reports: DPC sensitization did not change how many TCRs were above 1 in 1000 frequency, and no evidence was found of alterations in global repertoire structure. Expanded TCRs formed significantly more large CDR3 similarity clusters than pre-sensitization or healthy control sets, consistent with antigen-driven responses. All patients had alopecia, a presumed autoimmune disease, so their immune response might differ from that of healthy individuals. The number of PT1 expanded TCRs positively correlated with patch test score, significant at thresholds 8, 16 and 32 but not 4. After repeated subsampling, changes were observed in the strength of the expansion versus patch-test correlation and in the threshold at which the correlation became significant.

Turning to this clonotype: The antigen it binds to is not known. No much larger clone is present one base from it, and per-base qualities are unavailable.

The germline V gene (reference sequence) specifies LGHDT as CDR1 and YNNKEL as CDR2. V loses 4 bases at its end and J loses 5 bases; junction bases beyond the gene matches: 16. The CDR3 goes from the cysteine to the phenylalanine over 18 residues. The retained sequence is limited to the CDR3, 54 bases, with the frame set at the first base. The time point label, read with the paper, signifies: patch test 3, about 24 weeks after DPC sensitization. This specimen's treatment or condition label, interpreted: therapeutic diphenylcyclopropenone sensitization with weekly scalp DPC. At each patch-test visit, blood was drawn before the patch test was applied. To be eligible, patients had to be aged 18 to 70, diagnosed with alopecia and judged suitable for DPC therapy, while pregnant patients were excluded. Total RNA was extracted from unfractionated whole blood that had been collected in Tempus Blood RNA tubes.

The library was obtained by RACE. The sequencer listed for this sample is NextSeq 500. During library preparation, unique molecular identifiers were attached to individual cDNA molecules so that TCRs could be counted quantitatively and reproducibly. Both TCR alpha and TCR beta chains were sequenced from each blood RNA sample. From the authors' description of their analysis: The median number of TCRs per sample was 85,000 to 100,000, ranging from roughly 20,000 to 700,000. V, J and CDR3 annotation of the TCR reads was performed with the Decombinator software suite. For the PS versus PT1 abundance plots, all samples were subsampled to the same number of TCRs (28,000). TCRs were defined as expanded if absent before sensitization and observed at least eight times at the 2-week time point. Through fastp at Q25 and MiXCR, TCRdb rebuilt clones from the public reads, retaining in-frame beta chains. Each record represents a unique CDR3 protein, reported with the most common genes and DNA among its rows. None of the V and J calls come from the authors' own analysis; TCRdb made them. This sample is represented by under 200,000 distinct CDR3 sequences; around 30% of them were singletons. 2.1% of the sample is taken by the ten largest.

The sample was whole blood, taken in connection with sensitization to the hapten diphenylcyclopropenone (DPC). This receptor was identified in a young woman with alopecia areata. Some clones in this sample may be carry-over from other donors' samples. The chain uses TRBV3-1 and TRBJ1-5; 8 bases in the middle match TRBD1. Read as DNA, the sequence is TGTGCCAGCAGCCGGGGAAGGACAGGGAGCTCCCCAGATCAGCCCCAGCATTTT. This yields the protein CASSRGRTGSSPDQPQHF.